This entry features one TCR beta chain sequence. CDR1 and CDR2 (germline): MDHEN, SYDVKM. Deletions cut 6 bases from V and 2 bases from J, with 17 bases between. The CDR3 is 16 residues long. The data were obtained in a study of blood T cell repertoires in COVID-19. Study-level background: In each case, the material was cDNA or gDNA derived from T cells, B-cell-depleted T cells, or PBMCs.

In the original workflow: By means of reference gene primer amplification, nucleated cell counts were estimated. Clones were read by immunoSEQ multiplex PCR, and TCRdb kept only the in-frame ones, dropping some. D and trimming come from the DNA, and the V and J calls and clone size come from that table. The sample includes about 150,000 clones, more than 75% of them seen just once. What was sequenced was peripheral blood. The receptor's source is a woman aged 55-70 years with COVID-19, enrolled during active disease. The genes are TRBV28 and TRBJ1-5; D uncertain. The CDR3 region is CASSFLRLSGNQPQHF. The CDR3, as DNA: TGTGCCAGCAGCTTCCTGCGCCTCTCGGGCAATCAGCCCCAGCATTTT.